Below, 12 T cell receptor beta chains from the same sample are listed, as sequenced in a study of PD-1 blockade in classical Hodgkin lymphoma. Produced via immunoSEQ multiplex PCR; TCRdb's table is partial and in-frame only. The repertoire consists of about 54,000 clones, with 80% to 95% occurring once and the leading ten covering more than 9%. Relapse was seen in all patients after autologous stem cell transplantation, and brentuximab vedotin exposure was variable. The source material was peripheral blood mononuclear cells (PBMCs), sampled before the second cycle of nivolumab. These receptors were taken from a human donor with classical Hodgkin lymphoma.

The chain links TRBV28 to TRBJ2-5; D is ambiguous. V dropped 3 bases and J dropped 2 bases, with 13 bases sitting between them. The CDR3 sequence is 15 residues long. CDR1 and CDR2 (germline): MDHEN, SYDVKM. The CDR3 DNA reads TGTGCCAGCAGTTTGCCCTATTCCGGACAAGAGACCCAGTACTTC. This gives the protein CASSLPYSGQETQYF.

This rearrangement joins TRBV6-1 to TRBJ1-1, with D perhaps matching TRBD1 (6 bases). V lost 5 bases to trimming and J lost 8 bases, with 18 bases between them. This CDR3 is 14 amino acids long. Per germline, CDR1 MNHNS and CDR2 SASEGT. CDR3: CASSPEIRGSEAFF. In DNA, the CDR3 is TGTGCCAGCAGTCCCGAGATAAGGGGGTCCGAAGCTTTCTTT.

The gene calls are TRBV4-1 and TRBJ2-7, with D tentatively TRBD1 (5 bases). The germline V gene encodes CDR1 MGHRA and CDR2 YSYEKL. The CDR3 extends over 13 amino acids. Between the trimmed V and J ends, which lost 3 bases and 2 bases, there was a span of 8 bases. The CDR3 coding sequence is TGCGCCAGCAGCCAGGTGGACACCTACGAGCAGTACTTC. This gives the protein CASSQVDTYEQYF.

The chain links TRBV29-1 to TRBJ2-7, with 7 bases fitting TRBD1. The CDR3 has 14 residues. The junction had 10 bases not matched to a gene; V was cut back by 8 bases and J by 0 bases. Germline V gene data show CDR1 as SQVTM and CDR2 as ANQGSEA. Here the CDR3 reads CSLPRDRSSYEQYF. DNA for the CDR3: TGCAGCCTTCCTCGGGACAGATCCTCCTACGAGCAGTACTTC.

CDR3 DNA: TGTGCTAGTGCCTGGGGGGCGAGCCCATTATCTAACTATGGCTACACCTTC. Amino acid sequence: CASAWGASPLSNYGYTF. The chain employs TRBV12-5 and TRBJ1-2; D perhaps matches TRBD1 (6 bases). Per the germline V gene, CDR1 is LGHNT and CDR2 is FRNRAP. The CDR3 runs to 17 residues. The V end was cut by 7 bases, the J end by 0 bases, with 21 bases between.

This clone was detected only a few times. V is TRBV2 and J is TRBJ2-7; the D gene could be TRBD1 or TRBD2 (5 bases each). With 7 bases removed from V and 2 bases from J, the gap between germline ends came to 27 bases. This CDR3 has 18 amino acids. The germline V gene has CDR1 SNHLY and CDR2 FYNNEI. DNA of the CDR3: TGTGCCAGCATGCGCGCGGCTGGGGGAGTTGCACACCCCTACGAGCAGTACTTC. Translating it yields CASMRAAGGVAHPYEQYF.

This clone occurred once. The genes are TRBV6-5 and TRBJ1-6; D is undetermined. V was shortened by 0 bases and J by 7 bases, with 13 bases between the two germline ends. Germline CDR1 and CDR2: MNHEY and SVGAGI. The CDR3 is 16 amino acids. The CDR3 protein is CASSYSRPRQNSPLHF. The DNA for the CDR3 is TGTGCCAGCAGTTACTCGCGGCCTCGGCAAAATTCACCCCTCCACTTT.

CDR3 region: CASSRTSGIYEQYF. CDR3 coding DNA: TGTGCCAGCTCACGGACTAGCGGGATCTACGAGCAGTACTTC. This sequence joins TRBV18 and TRBJ2-7, with 12 nucleotides matching TRBD2. The CDR3 is made up of 14 amino acids. Germline V CDR1 and CDR2: KGHSH, LQKENI. The V gene end was trimmed by 4 bases and the J gene end by 3 bases; junction bases not matched to a gene: 1.

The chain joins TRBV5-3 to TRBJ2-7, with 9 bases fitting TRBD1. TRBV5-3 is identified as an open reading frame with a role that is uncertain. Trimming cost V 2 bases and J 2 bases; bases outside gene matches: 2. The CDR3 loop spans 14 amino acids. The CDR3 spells CARSFGQGTYEQYF. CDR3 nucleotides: TGTGCCAGAAGCTTTGGACAGGGGACCTACGAGCAGTACTTC.

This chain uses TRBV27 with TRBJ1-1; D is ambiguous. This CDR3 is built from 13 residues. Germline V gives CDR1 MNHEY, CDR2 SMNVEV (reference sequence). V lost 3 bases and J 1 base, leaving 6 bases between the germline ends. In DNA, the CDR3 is TGTGCCAGCAGTTTTGGAGCGAACACTGAAGCTTTCTTT. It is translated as CASSFGANTEAFF.

CDR3 residues: CASSLGREAFF. CDR3 coding DNA: TGTGCCAGCAGTCTGGGTAGGGAAGCTTTCTTT. This sequence joins TRBV7-2 and TRBJ1-1; D call uncertain. CDR1 SGHTA and CDR2 FQGNSA come from the germline V gene. V was pared by 6 bases and J by 8 bases, with 10 bases between. The CDR3 spans 11 residues.

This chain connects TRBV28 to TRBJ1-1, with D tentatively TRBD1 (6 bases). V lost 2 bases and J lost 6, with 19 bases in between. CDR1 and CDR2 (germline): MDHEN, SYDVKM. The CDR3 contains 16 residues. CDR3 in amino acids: CASSLPPGAATAEAFF. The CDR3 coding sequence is TGTGCCAGCAGTTTACCTCCAGGGGCCGCAACCGCTGAAGCTTTCTTT.